This entry lists 32 T cell receptor beta chains sequenced from one sample in a study of T cell responses to AZD1222 COVID-19 vaccine. The protocol was immunoSEQ multiplex PCR, while the TCRdb copy is restricted to in-frame clones and leaves out a portion. The repertoire holds about 75,000 clones, with around 88% as singletons. Sequencing used peripheral blood, obtained 28 days after the second dose of the MenACWY control vaccine. Source of these receptors: an adult who received the MenACWY meningococcal vaccine as a control.

The J gene is TRBJ2-7, the V gene TRBV7-8, with D perhaps assigned TRBD1 or TRBD2 (6 bases each). V lost 3 bases and J 0 bases, leaving 12 bases between the germline ends. The CDR3 consists of 15 residues. CDR1 and CDR2 (germline): SGHVS, FQNEAQ. The CDR3 region has the DNA TGTGCCAGCAGCTTTCGGGGGCAGAGCTCCTACGAGCAGTACTTC. Protein: CASSFRGQSSYEQYF.

The chain joins TRBV2 to TRBJ2-7, with 15 bases lining up with TRBD2. Germline trimming cut 6 bases from V and 6 bases from J; bases unmatched to any gene: 6. The V gene's germline CDR1 is SNHLY and CDR2 FYNNEI. This CDR3 is built from 15 residues. The CDR3 loop is CASRAGLAGGPEQYF. CDR3 DNA: TGTGCCAGCAGGGCAGGACTAGCGGGGGGGCCCGAGCAGTACTTC.

This sequence joins TRBV25-1 and TRBJ2-3; a possible D gene is TRBD1 (5 bases). CDR1 MGHDK and CDR2 SYGVNS come from the germline V gene. CDR3 length equals 14 residues. Between the trimmed V and J ends, which lost 4 bases and 4 bases, there was a span of 12 bases. The CDR3 sequence: CASSGNRLADTQYF. The CDR3 nucleotides read TGTGCCAGCAGTGGGAACAGGTTAGCAGATACGCAGTATTTT.

This chain joins TRBV6-5 and TRBJ1-1; a possible D gene is TRBD1 (5 bases). The CDR3 runs to 15 residues. CDR1 is MNHEY and CDR2 is SVGAGI in the germline V gene. Trimming shortened V by 6 bases and J by 0 bases, and 14 bases separated the two germline ends. CDR3 in amino acids: CASRGPLDLNTEAFF. Written as DNA, the CDR3 is TGTGCCAGCAGGGGGCCTTTAGATCTGAACACTGAAGCTTTCTTT.

The J gene is TRBJ1-3, the V gene TRBV6-5; a possible D gene is TRBD1 (5 bases). The germline V gene encodes CDR1 MNHEY and CDR2 SVGAGI. The CDR3 totals 14 residues. V gave up 6 bases and J gave up 0 bases, with 9 bases separating them. The CDR3, as DNA: TGTGCCAGCAGCGGGACCGACTCTGGAAACACCATATATTTT. Protein product: CASSGTDSGNTIYF.

This rearrangement joins TRBV27 to TRBJ2-7; D tentatively fits TRBD1 or TRBD2 (7 bases each). V was trimmed by 6 bases and J by 3 bases, leaving 21 bases between them. From germline, CDR1 is MNHEY and CDR2 SMNVEV (reference sequence). The CDR3 is 16 residues long. The CDR3 is CASSPAGRQGVYEQYF. The CDR3 region has the DNA TGTGCCAGCAGCCCAGCGGGAAGGCAGGGGGTCTACGAGCAGTACTTC.

The CDR3 region has the DNA TGCGCCAGCAGCTTGGGAGACTCTGGAAACACCATATATTTT. Its protein product is CASSLGDSGNTIYF. The rearrangement uses TRBV5-1 and TRBJ1-3, with D uncertain. Trimming cost V 0 bases and J 0 bases, with 4 bases left between them. Germline V CDR1 and CDR2: SGHRS, YFSETQ. The CDR3 consists of 14 residues.

By share, this clone counts as medium-sized. The chain employs TRBV6-2 or TRBV6-3 and TRBJ2-4; D tentatively reads TRBD1 or TRBD2 (5 bases each). The CDR3 is made up of 21 amino acids. V lost 0 bases and J 0 bases, leaving 24 bases between the germline ends. Looked up from germline, CDR1 is MNHEY and CDR2 is SVGEGT. DNA of the CDR3: TGTGCCAGCAGTTACTCTCTGCAGGGCGGACTGAGATTTTTAGCCAAAAACATTCAGTACTTC. It yields the protein CASSYSLQGGLRFLAKNIQYF.

The genes are TRBV6-5 and TRBJ1-2; the D is unclear. Germline V gene data show CDR1 as MNHEY and CDR2 as SVGAGI. The CDR3 covers 15 residues. Trimming took 0 bases from V and 4 from J, leaving 12 bases between them. As DNA, the CDR3 is TGTGCCAGCAGTTACTCGATGGTGGACCCCTATGGCTACACCTTC. Its translation is CASSYSMVDPYGYTF.

V usage is TRBV28 and J usage is TRBJ1-1; D unresolved. Trimming shortened V by 5 bases and J by 7 bases, and 23 bases separated the two germline ends. CDR1 is MDHEN, CDR2 SYDVKM, per germline. The CDR3 sequence is 16 residues long. Written as DNA, the CDR3 is TGTGCCAGCAGTAAACGCCAGTCCCTCATGCGTGTTGAAGCTTTCTTT. As protein: CASSKRQSLMRVEAFF.

In this sample, this clone turned up a few times. The genes are TRBV6-4 and TRBJ2-3; the match to TRBD2 covers 10 bases. V shed 6 bases and J 6 bases; nucleotides not matched to a gene: 12. CDR3 length: 16 residues. In germline, CDR1 is MRHNA, CDR2 SNTAGT. The CDR3 DNA is TGTGCCAGCAGCCCGCGAGAAAGCGGGGGGGCCGATACGCAGTATTTT. Translated: CASSPRESGGADTQYF.

The chain links TRBV20-1 to TRBJ2-2; D gene uncertain. V was trimmed by 6 bases and J by 0 bases, leaving 2 bases between them. Germline CDR1 reads DFQATT; CDR2 reads SNEGSKA (reference sequence). This CDR3 has 11 amino acids. This CDR3 reads CSAANTGELFF. The CDR3 coding sequence is TGCAGTGCGGCGAACACCGGGGAGCTGTTTTTT.

The V and J genes are TRBV24-1 and TRBJ2-5; 7 bases fit TRBD2. V lost 4 bases to trimming and J lost 2 bases; unmatched junction nucleotides: 6. Germline CDR1 and CDR2: KGHDR and SFDVKD. This CDR3 region has 15 residues. Written as DNA, the CDR3 is TGTGCCACCAGTGAGGCGGGGGAGAGACAAGAGACCCAGTACTTC. Amino acid sequence: CATSEAGERQETQYF.

This clone was detected a few times. The chain combines TRBV9 with TRBJ1-2; TRBD1 agrees at 7 bases. Looked up from germline, CDR1 is SGDLS and CDR2 is YYNGEE. Trimming took 0 bases from V and 2 from J; bases not matched to a gene: 7. The CDR3 sequence is 16 residues long. The CDR3 DNA follows: TGTGCCAGCAGCGTAGTTCCGGGACAGTTAAACTATGGCTACACCTTC. Protein product: CASSVVPGQLNYGYTF.

The rearrangement uses TRBV7-9 and TRBJ2-3; 8 nucleotides match TRBD2. This CDR3 is 14 amino acids long. CDR1 and CDR2 from the germline V gene are SEHNR and FQNEAQ (reference sequence). Trimming at V came to 5 bases and at J to 2 bases, leaving 3 bases not matched to a gene. The DNA for the CDR3 is TGTGCCAGCAGCCCGGGGGGGAACACAGATACGCAGTATTTT. Translation: CASSPGGNTDTQYF.

V usage is TRBV11-3 and J usage is TRBJ2-5; D gene ambiguous. Germline V lookup: CDR1 SGHNT, CDR2 YENEEA. The CDR3 runs 14 residues. V was clipped by 5 bases and J by 5 bases, with 15 bases between them. The CDR3 reads CASSAGPREETQYF. CDR3 DNA: TGTGCCAGCAGCGCCGGGCCACGCGAGGAGACCCAGTACTTC.

This clone was detected only a few times. The chain has TRBV3-1 (or the pseudogene TRBV3-2) and TRBJ1-1; D might be TRBD1 (6 bases). Trimming cost V 4 bases and J 0 bases, with 18 bases left between them. The CDR3 is 17 amino acids. Germline CDR1 reads LGHDT; CDR2 reads YNNKEL (reference sequence). As DNA, the CDR3 is TGTGCCAGCAGCCCCCTGGGGGCCACGAGCATGAACACTGAAGCTTTCTTT. Residues: CASSPLGATSMNTEAFF.

To note about this clone: This specimen includes other DNA sequences encoding the same CDR3. This rearrangement joins TRBV7-6 to TRBJ1-1; maybe TRBD1 (5 bases). Between the trimmed V and J ends, which lost 1 base and 1 base, there was a span of 7 bases. CDR1 SGHVS and CDR2 FNYEAQ come from the germline V gene. This CDR3 has 14 amino acids. CDR3 DNA: TGTGCCAGCAGCTTAGGTCAGGGGAACACTGAAGCTTTCTTT. As protein: CASSLGQGNTEAFF.

V usage is TRBV13 and J usage is TRBJ1-2; possibly TRBD1 for D (6 bases). The CDR3 runs 15 residues. Looked up from germline, CDR1 is PRHDT and CDR2 is FYEKMQ (reference sequence). Trimming cost V 2 bases and J 2 bases, with 12 bases left between them. The CDR3 reads CASSLSGRGNYGYTF. As DNA, the CDR3 is TGTGCCAGCAGCTTATCGGGTAGGGGGAACTATGGCTACACCTTC.

This clone was seen once. The chain is built from TRBV5-4 and TRBJ1-2; D not resolved. CDR3 length: 14 amino acids. V lost 0 bases, J lost 8 bases, and 14 bases lay in between. CDR1 and CDR2 from the germline V gene are SGHNT and YYREEE (reference sequence). The CDR3 here is CASSLAGGERGYTF. The CDR3 nucleotides read TGTGCCAGCAGCTTGGCCGGCGGGGAACGGGGCTACACCTTC.

V is TRBV19 and J is TRBJ2-3, with D possibly being TRBD2 (7 bases). Germline CDR1 reads LNHDA; CDR2 reads SQIVND (reference sequence). The germline V and J ends were trimmed by 3 bases and 6 bases, with 13 bases remaining between them. This CDR3 has 14 amino acids. The CDR3 here is CASSIVGGPDTQYF. The CDR3 bases are TGTGCCAGTAGTATCGTCGGGGGGCCGGATACGCAGTATTTT. The complete variable domain, with remaining parts taken from reference TRBV19 and TRBJ2-3, reads DGGITQSPKYLFRKEGQNVTLSCEQNLNHDAMYWYRQDPGQGLRLIYYSQIVNDFQKGDIAEGYSVSREKKESFPLTVTSAQKNPTAFYLCASSIVGGPDTQYFGPGTRLTVL.

The CDR3, as DNA: TGTGCCAGCAGTACAGGAGGGACTAGCACAGATACGCAGTATTTT. This codes for CASSTGGTSTDTQYF. V gene TRBV28 combines with J gene TRBJ2-3, with a tentative D call TRBD2 (6 bases). V dropped 5 bases and J dropped 0 bases, with 12 bases sitting between them. Germline CDR1 is MDHEN and CDR2 is SYDVKM. The CDR3 sequence is 15 residues long.

The gene calls are TRBV6-5 and TRBJ1-1; D is unresolved. The V end lost 8 bases, the J end lost 8 bases, and 18 bases lay between the germline ends. This CDR3 has 13 residues. Germline CDR1 reads MNHEY; CDR2 reads SVGAGI. The CDR3 is CASFGNSLLEAFF. The CDR3 region has the DNA TGTGCCAGCTTCGGAAACTCCCTTCTCGAAGCTTTCTTT.

The chain employs TRBV9 and TRBJ1-5, with D unresolved. V dropped 0 bases and J dropped 7 bases, with 14 bases sitting between them. Germline lookup yields CDR1 SGDLS and CDR2 YYNGEE. The CDR3 extends over 15 amino acids. As DNA, the CDR3 is TGTGCCAGCAGCGTAGGAGGTACTAAGGGACAGCCCCAGCATTTT. Residues: CASSVGGTKGQPQHF.

There are a few counts of this clone. The CDR3, as DNA: TGTGCCAGCAGCTCGGGGACAGGGACGTTCAGGGGTGAAAAACTGTTTTTT. As protein: CASSSGTGTFRGEKLFF. The chain uses TRBV7-2 and TRBJ1-4; 9 bases match TRBD1. The CDR3 spans 17 residues. Trimming removed 4 bases from V and 7 bases from J; junction bases left unmatched: 13. Germline-derived CDR1 and CDR2 are SGHTA and FQGNSA.

The chain has TRBV6-5 and TRBJ2-3; D assignment may be TRBD1 or TRBD2 (6 bases each). Germline lookup yields CDR1 MNHEY and CDR2 SVGAGI. Trimming removed 7 bases from V and 6 bases from J, with 17 bases in between. The CDR3 has 14 residues. The CDR3 nucleotides read TGTGCCAGCACGTCTGTGGGGGCGGGGGATACGCAGTATTTT. Translated: CASTSVGAGDTQYF.

This chain uses TRBV4-3 with TRBJ1-2; D remains ambiguous. Trimming took 2 bases from V and 4 from J, leaving 11 bases between them. Per germline, CDR1 LGHNA and CDR2 YSLEER. CDR3 length: 14 amino acids. In nucleotides, the CDR3 is TGCGCCAGCAGCCAAACCCCTAACAGCTATGGCTACACCTTC. Translated, it gives CASSQTPNSYGYTF.

This chain joins TRBV18 and TRBJ2-3; D perhaps matches TRBD1 (6 bases). Germline V CDR1 and CDR2: KGHSH, LQKENI. V was cut by 3 bases and J by 2 bases, with 9 bases left in between. This CDR3 has 14 amino acids. The CDR3 here is CASSPQGYTDTQYF. The CDR3 coding sequence is TGTGCCAGCTCACCCCAGGGGTACACAGATACGCAGTATTTT.

This clone was counted once. V usage is TRBV5-4 and J usage is TRBJ1-6, with D perhaps matching TRBD1 (5 bases). V was pared by 0 bases and J by 7 bases, with 11 bases between. This CDR3 spans 15 amino acids. Germline loops: CDR1 SGHNT, CDR2 YYREEE (reference sequence). CDR3 sequence (DNA): TGTGCCAGCAGCTTGGTAGGGGCTCGGAATTCACCCCTCCACTTT. Its protein is CASSLVGARNSPLHF.

The rearrangement joins TRBV18 to TRBJ1-2, with TRBD1 matching over 10 bases. There are 14 residues in the CDR3. Unmatched junction bases numbered 4, after V lost 3 bases and J lost 6 bases. Per the germline V gene, CDR1 is KGHSH and CDR2 is LQKENI. CDR3 bases: TGTGCCAGCTCACCGGGGGACAGGGGCAATGGCTACACCTTC. Translation gives CASSPGDRGNGYTF.

The genes are TRBV4-3 and TRBJ2-1; D remains unclear. Looked up from germline, CDR1 is LGHNA and CDR2 is YSLEER. The CDR3 has 15 amino acids. The ends were cut back, 0 bases at V and 6 bases at J, with 12 bases in the middle. The CDR3 nucleotides read TGCGCCAGCAGCCAAGACGGTGGGGTAGGCAATGAGCAGTTCTTC. This gives the protein CASSQDGGVGNEQFF.

The chain links TRBV7-2 to TRBJ1-1; D ambiguous. V lost 3 bases and J lost 3, with 8 bases in between. CDR1 and CDR2 from the germline V gene are SGHTA and FQGNSA. The CDR3 sequence is 13 residues long. The CDR3 region is CASSFDTDTEAFF. The DNA of the CDR3 is TGTGCCAGCAGCTTCGACACAGACACTGAAGCTTTCTTT.